This T cell receptor (beta chain) was sequenced in a study of T cell responses to AZD1222 COVID-19 vaccine. This CDR3 contains 14 residues. Germline V gene lookup returns CDR1 SGHTA and CDR2 FQGNSA. The trim removed 4 bases at V and 6 bases at J, leaving 7 bases unmatched. Only in-frame clones appear in the TCRdb table, and some are missing; sequencing was by immunoSEQ multiplex PCR. This table has under 200,000 clones, approximately 93% appearing once. This clonotype originated in an adult in good health. The starting material was peripheral blood, obtained on day 0 of AZD1222 vaccination. This chain joins TRBV7-2 and TRBJ2-7, with 9 bases lining up with TRBD1. The CDR3 DNA sequence: TGTGCCAGCAGCTCGGACAGGGGTCGTCGCGAGCAGTACTTC. This translates into CASSSDRGRREQYF.